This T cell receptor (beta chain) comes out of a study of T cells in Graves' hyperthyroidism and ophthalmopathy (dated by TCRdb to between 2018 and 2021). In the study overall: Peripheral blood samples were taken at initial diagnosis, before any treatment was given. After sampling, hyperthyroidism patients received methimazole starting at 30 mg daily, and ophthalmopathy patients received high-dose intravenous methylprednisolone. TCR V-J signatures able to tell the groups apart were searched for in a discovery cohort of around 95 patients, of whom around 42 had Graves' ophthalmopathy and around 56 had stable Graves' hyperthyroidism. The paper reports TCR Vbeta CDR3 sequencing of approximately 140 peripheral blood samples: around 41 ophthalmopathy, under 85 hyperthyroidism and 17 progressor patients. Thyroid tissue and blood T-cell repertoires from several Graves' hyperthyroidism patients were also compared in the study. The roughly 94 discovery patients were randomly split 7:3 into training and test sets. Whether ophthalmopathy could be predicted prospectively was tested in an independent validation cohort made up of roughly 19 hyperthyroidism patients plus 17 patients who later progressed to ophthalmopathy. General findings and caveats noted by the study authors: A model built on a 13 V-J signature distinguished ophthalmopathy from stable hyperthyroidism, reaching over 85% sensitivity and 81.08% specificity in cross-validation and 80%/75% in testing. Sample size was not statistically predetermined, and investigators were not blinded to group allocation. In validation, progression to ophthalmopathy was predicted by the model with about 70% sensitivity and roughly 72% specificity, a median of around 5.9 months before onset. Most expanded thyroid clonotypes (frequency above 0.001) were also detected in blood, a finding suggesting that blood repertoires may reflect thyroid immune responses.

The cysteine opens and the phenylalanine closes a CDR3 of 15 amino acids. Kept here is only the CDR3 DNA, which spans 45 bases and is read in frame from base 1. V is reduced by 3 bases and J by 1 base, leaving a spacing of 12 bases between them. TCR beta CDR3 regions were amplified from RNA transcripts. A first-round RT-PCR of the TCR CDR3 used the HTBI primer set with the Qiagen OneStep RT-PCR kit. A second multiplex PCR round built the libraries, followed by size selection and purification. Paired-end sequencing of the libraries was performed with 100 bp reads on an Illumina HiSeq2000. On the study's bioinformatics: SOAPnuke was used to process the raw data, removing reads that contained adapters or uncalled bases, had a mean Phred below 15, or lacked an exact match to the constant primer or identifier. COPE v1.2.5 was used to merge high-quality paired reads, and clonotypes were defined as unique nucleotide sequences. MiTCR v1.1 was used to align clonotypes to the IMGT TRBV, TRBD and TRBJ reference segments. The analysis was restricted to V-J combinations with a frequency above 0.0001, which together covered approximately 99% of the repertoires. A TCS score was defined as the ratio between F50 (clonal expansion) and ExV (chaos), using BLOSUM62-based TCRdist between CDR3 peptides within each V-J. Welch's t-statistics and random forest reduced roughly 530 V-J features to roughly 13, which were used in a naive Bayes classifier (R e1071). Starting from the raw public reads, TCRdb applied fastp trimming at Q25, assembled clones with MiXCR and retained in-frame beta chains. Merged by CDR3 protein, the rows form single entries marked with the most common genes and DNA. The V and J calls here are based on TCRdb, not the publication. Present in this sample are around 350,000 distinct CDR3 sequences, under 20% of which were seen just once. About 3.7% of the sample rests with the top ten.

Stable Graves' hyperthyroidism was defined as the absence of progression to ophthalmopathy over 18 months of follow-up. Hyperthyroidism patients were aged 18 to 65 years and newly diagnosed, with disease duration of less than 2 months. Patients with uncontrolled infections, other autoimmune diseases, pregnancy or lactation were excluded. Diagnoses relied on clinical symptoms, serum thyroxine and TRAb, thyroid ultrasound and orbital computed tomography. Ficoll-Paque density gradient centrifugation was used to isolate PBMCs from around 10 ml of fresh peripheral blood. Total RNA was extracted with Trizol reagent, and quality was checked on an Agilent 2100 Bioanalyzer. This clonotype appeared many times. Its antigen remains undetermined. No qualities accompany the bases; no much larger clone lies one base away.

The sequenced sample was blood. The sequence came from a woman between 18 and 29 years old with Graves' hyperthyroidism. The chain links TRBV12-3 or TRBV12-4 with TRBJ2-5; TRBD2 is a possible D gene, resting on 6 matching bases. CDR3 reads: CASSFLGGIQETQYF. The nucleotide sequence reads TGTGCCAGCAGTTTCCTTGGGGGGATCCAAGAGACCCAGTACTTC.